The 30 T cell receptor beta chains below come from one sample, sequenced in a study of early T cells in non-severe SARS-CoV-2 infection. One entry per CDR3 protein results from TCRdb running MiXCR on the 5' RACE reads. This table has roughly 61,000 distinct CDR3 sequences, around 13% appearing once. The material sequenced was whole blood, taken at baseline. The receptors were gathered from an adult who was a healthcare worker with PCR-confirmed SARS-CoV-2 infection or an uninfected control (not recorded which).

This clonotype occurred a few times. The V call is TRBV7-6, the J call TRBJ1-1, with TRBD1 as a possible D gene (5 bases). Germline CDR1 reads SGHVS; CDR2 reads FNYEAQ. Trimming removed 0 bases at V and 5 bases at J, with 13 bases between. The CDR3 is 15 amino acids. The CDR3 region has the DNA TGTGCCAGCAGCTTAGCGTGGGGGACGGGGACTGAAGCTTTCTTT. This sequence encodes CASSLAWGTGTEAFF. Supplemented by reference TRBV7-6 and TRBJ1-1, the full variable domain reads GAGVSQSPRYKVTKRGQDVALRCDPISGHVSLYWYRQALGQGPEFLTYFNYEAQQDKSGLPNDRFSAERPEGSISTLTIQRTEQRDSAMYRCASSLAWGTGTEAFFGQGTRLTVV.

V and J are TRBV10-3 and TRBJ2-1; 7 nucleotides agree with TRBD2. The trim removed 7 bases at V and 2 bases at J, leaving 2 bases unmatched. This CDR3 is 13 amino acids long. Germline CDR1 ENHRY, CDR2 SYGVKD. CDR3 residues: CAINGGAYNEQFF. The CDR3 DNA reads TGTGCCATCAATGGGGGGGCCTACAATGAGCAGTTCTTC.

V usage is TRBV5-1 and J usage is TRBJ2-2; D is unclear. V lost 4 bases and J lost 10, with 8 bases in between. CDR1 and CDR2 (germline): SGHRS, YFSETQ. This CDR3 has 11 amino acids. CDR3 protein: CASSQRSELFF. CDR3 bases: TGCGCCAGCAGCCAAAGATCGGAGCTGTTTTTT.

This clonotype was counted many times. The rearrangement joins TRBV7-6 to TRBJ1-1; possibly TRBD1 for D (6 bases). The CDR3 extends over 13 amino acids. Per germline, CDR1 SGHVS and CDR2 FNYEAQ. Trimming took off 1 base at V and 4 bases at J, with 7 bases between the two ends. The CDR3 bases are TGTGCCAGCAGCTTAGAAGGGGGCACTGAAGCTTTCTTT. Protein: CASSLEGGTEAFF.

This clonotype was seen at least ten times. One end of the junction fails to match germline, which may point to a read error. The V call is TRBV15, the J call TRBJ2-3; D uncertain. The CDR3 has 14 residues. CDR1 and CDR2 (germline): LNHNV, YYDKDF (reference sequence). CDR3 in DNA: TGTGCCACCAGCGCAGGCAACCTACGGGCCCCACACCCCTTT. This translates into CATSAGNLRAPHPF.

This clonotype turned up a few times. The chain has TRBV12-3 or TRBV12-4 and TRBJ2-3; D gene uncertain. V was shortened by 3 bases and J by 5 bases, with 6 bases between the two germline ends. The CDR3 is 12 residues long. The chain's CDR3 is CASSFAGDTQYF. CDR3 DNA: TGTGCCAGCAGTTTTGCTGGAGATACGCAGTATTTT.

This clonotype was detected only a few times. The chain combines TRBV7-8 with TRBJ1-5; D remains ambiguous. The germline CDR1 and CDR2 sequences are SGHVS and FQNEAQ. The CDR3 totals 14 residues. V dropped 6 bases and J dropped 1 base, with 10 bases sitting between them. The CDR3 region is CASSVSGSNQPQHF. For the CDR3, the DNA is TGTGCCAGCAGTGTAAGCGGGAGCAATCAGCCCCAGCATTTT.

V usage is TRBV10-3 and J usage is TRBJ1-1; 8 bases match TRBD1. Germline V gene lookup returns CDR1 ENHRY and CDR2 SYGVKD. V shed 6 bases and J 2 bases; nucleotides not matched to a gene: 2. The CDR3 is 13 residues long. This CDR3 is CAISGTGNTEAFF. The CDR3 DNA sequence: TGTGCCATCAGCGGGACAGGTAACACTGAAGCTTTCTTT.

The chain joins TRBV7-2 to TRBJ2-1; 7 bases match TRBD2. CDR1 is SGHTA, CDR2 FQGNSA, per germline. The CDR3 runs to 15 residues. V shed 3 bases, J shed 2 bases, and the junction held 4 bases outside the gene matches. DNA of the CDR3: TGTGCCAGCAGCTTGCCCCGGGGGGCCTACAATGAGCAGTTCTTC. Translation: CASSLPRGAYNEQFF.

This clonotype showed up many times. The rearrangement joins TRBV6-1 to TRBJ1-5, with a weak D call TRBD1 (6 bases). The CDR3 totals 14 residues. Germline V gene sequence: CDR1 MNHNS, CDR2 SASEGT. Trimming shortened V by 8 bases and J by 3 bases, and 14 bases separated the two germline ends. The CDR3 region is CASGGHGYNQPQHF. The CDR3 bases are TGTGCCAGCGGGGGGCACGGATACAATCAGCCCCAGCATTTT.

A few counts support this clonotype. The chain links TRBV10-3 to TRBJ2-7; 10 nucleotides agree with TRBD2. The CDR3 extends over 13 amino acids. The junction had 7 bases not matched to a gene; V was cut back by 9 bases and J by 5 bases. The germline gives CDR1 ENHRY, CDR2 SYGVKD. CDR3: CAIAGGKGDEQYF. In DNA, the CDR3 is TGTGCCATAGCGGGAGGGAAAGGAGACGAGCAGTACTTC.

In this sample, this clonotype turned up a few times. The V call is TRBV7-8, the J call TRBJ2-3; no clear D. Germline CDR1 SGHVS, CDR2 FQNEAQ. The CDR3 runs 15 residues. V lost 5 bases and J 0 bases, leaving 12 bases between the germline ends. CDR3 coding DNA: TGTGCCAGCAGCCTTGTCCCTCCTAGCACAGATACGCAGTATTTT. Its translation is CASSLVPPSTDTQYF.

This clonotype was counted a few times. The V gene is TRBV7-2, the J gene TRBJ2-5; no reliable D call. The CDR3 loop spans 12 amino acids. CDR1 SGHTA and CDR2 FQGNSA come from the germline V gene. Deletions cut 3 bases from V and 5 bases from J, with 7 bases between. This CDR3 is CASSLSSETQYF. For the CDR3, the DNA is TGTGCCAGCAGCTTGTCTTCGGAGACCCAGTACTTC.

There are many counts of this clonotype. The chain couples TRBV6-6 to TRBJ1-1; 9 bases match TRBD1. Germline-derived CDR1 and CDR2 are MNHNY and SVGAGI (reference sequence). The CDR3 spans 15 residues. V was clipped by 4 bases and J by 0 bases; unmatched bases: 3. The CDR3 nucleotides are TGTGCCAGCAGTTCCGGACAGGGGATGAACACTGAAGCTTTCTTT. Its translation is CASSSGQGMNTEAFF.

This clonotype turned up a few times. The chain carries TRBV15 and TRBJ1-1; TRBD1 matches 8 bases. Germline CDR1 is LNHNV and CDR2 is YYDKDF (reference sequence). The CDR3 is made up of 14 amino acids. V dropped 3 bases and J dropped 1; count of bases not matched to a gene: 1. The CDR3 DNA reads as TGTGCCACCAGCAGGGACAGGGCGAACACTGAAGCTTTCTTT. It yields the protein CATSRDRANTEAFF.

This clonotype has just a few counts. The genes are TRBV29-1 and TRBJ2-7; no firm D call. Germline CDR1 SQVTM, CDR2 ANQGSEA. V lost 5 bases and J 2 bases, leaving 7 bases between the germline ends. This CDR3 contains 11 residues. CDR3 residues: CSVTTTYEQYF. The DNA of the CDR3 is TGCAGCGTTACTACTACCTACGAGCAGTACTTC.

This clonotype was found many times. The chain carries TRBV24-1 and TRBJ2-7; 8 nucleotides match TRBD1. Germline CDR1 and CDR2: KGHDR and SFDVKD. Trimming cost V 5 bases and J 7 bases; bases outside gene matches: 6. The CDR3 is 13 amino acids. This CDR3 is CATSAQGAGEQYF. DNA for the CDR3: TGTGCCACCAGTGCCCAGGGGGCTGGTGAGCAGTACTTC.

The chain couples TRBV7-3 to TRBJ2-6; TRBD1 matches 8 bases. Trimming cost V 5 bases and J 1 base; bases outside gene matches: 1. CDR1 and CDR2 (germline): SGHTA, FQGTGA. This CDR3 contains 15 residues. The CDR3 bases are TGTGCCAGCAGCCGACAGGGGTCTGGGGCCAACGTCCTGACTTTC. Translating it yields CASSRQGSGANVLTF.

In this sample, this clonotype turned up many times. The genes are TRBV7-2 and TRBJ2-5; 8 bases fit TRBD2. Per germline, CDR1 SGHTA and CDR2 FQGNSA. V lost 2 bases, J lost 5 bases, and 7 bases stayed unmatched. The length of the CDR3 is 15 residues. The CDR3 spells CASSLSSGSSETQYF. DNA for the CDR3: TGTGCCAGCAGCTTATCCAGCGGGAGCTCGGAGACCCAGTACTTC.

V usage is TRBV7-9 and J usage is TRBJ2-7; the D call may be TRBD1 or TRBD2 (6 bases each). The CDR3 is 13 amino acids. Germline-derived CDR1 and CDR2 are SEHNR and FQNEAQ (reference sequence). V shed 2 bases and J shed 5 bases, with 10 bases lying between them. The CDR3 DNA follows: TGTGCCAGCAGCTTACCGGGGGCAAACGAGCAGTACTTC. It is translated as CASSLPGANEQYF.

This clonotype was found a few times. Here the CDR3 DNA reads TGTGCCAGCAGCTTCTACGAGACAGAGCTTGAAGCTTTCTTT. Protein: CASSFYETELEAFF. V gene TRBV5-5 combines with J gene TRBJ1-1, with a possible D match to TRBD1 (5 bases). Germline V CDR1 and CDR2: SGHKS, YYEKEE (reference sequence). The CDR3 spans 14 residues. Trimming shortened V by 2 bases and J by 7 bases, and 15 bases separated the two germline ends.

CDR3 protein: CASSAGVYGYTF. The CDR3 coding sequence is TGTGCCAGCAGTGCAGGGGTCTATGGCTACACCTTC. The chain couples TRBV2 to TRBJ1-2; D is possibly TRBD1 (6 bases). Trimming cost V 4 bases and J 4 bases, with 7 bases left between them. In germline, CDR1 is SNHLY, CDR2 FYNNEI. The CDR3 extends over 12 amino acids.

In this sample, this clonotype turned up many times. The chain carries TRBV6-1 and TRBJ1-5, with TRBD1 matching 8 bases. CDR1 and CDR2 (germline): MNHNS, SASEGT. The V segment lost 3 bases and the J segment 1 base; nucleotides outside the gene matches: 5. The CDR3 covers 16 residues. CDR3 sequence reads: CASSDRTGTSNQPQHF. In nucleotides, the CDR3 is TGTGCCAGCAGTGATCGGACAGGGACAAGCAATCAGCCCCAGCATTTT.

This rearrangement joins TRBV15 to TRBJ1-6, with D unresolved. This CDR3 is 15 amino acids long. The V end lost 3 bases, the J end lost 4 bases, and 10 bases lay between the germline ends. Germline V gene sequence: CDR1 LNHNV, CDR2 YYDKDF (reference sequence). The DNA for the CDR3 is TGTGCCACCAGCAGTGAGCGGGGATATAATTCACCCCTCCACTTT. As protein: CATSSERGYNSPLHF.

This clonotype was detected a few times. The chain is built from TRBV5-6 and TRBJ2-7; maybe TRBD2 (5 bases). CDR1 and CDR2 from the germline V gene are SGHDT and YYEEEE. This CDR3 spans 14 amino acids. V gave up 2 bases and J gave up 0 bases, with 9 bases separating them. The CDR3 spells CASSFGSVSYEQYF. CDR3 DNA sequence: TGTGCCAGCAGCTTCGGTAGCGTCTCCTACGAGCAGTACTTC. The full variable domain, completed using reference TRBV5-6 and TRBJ2-7, is DAGVTQSPTHLIKTRGQQVTLRCSPKSGHDTVSWYQQALGQGPQFIFQYYEEEERQRGNFPDRFSGHQFPNYSSELNVNALLLGDSALYLCASSFGSVSYEQYFGPGTRLTVT.

V gene TRBV29-1 combines with J gene TRBJ2-2; D perhaps matches TRBD1 (7 bases). The CDR3 length is 15 residues. Trimming shortened V by 4 bases and J by 1 base, and 13 bases separated the two germline ends. Germline V gene data show CDR1 as SQVTM and CDR2 as ANQGSEA. CDR3 sequence reads: CSVGNRGGNTGELFF. Written as DNA, the CDR3 is TGCAGCGTTGGAAACAGGGGAGGGAACACCGGGGAGCTGTTTTTT.

V usage is TRBV29-1 and J usage is TRBJ2-2; unclear D gene. This CDR3 comprises 10 residues. V was pared by 5 bases and J by 6 bases, with 4 bases between. From germline, CDR1 is SQVTM and CDR2 ANQGSEA. The CDR3, as DNA: TGCAGCGTTTTAGCCGGGGAGCTGTTTTTT. Its protein is CSVLAGELFF.

Only a few counts were recorded for this clonotype. The chain employs TRBV3-1 and TRBJ2-7; D gene ambiguous. The CDR3 loop spans 12 amino acids. Trimming removed 1 base from V and 2 bases from J, with 3 bases in between. The germline V gene encodes CDR1 LGHDT and CDR2 YNNKEL (reference sequence). Here the CDR3 DNA reads TGTGCCAGCAGCCAAGGGCCCTACGAGCAGTACTTC. This gives the protein CASSQGPYEQYF.

The chain carries TRBV11-2 and TRBJ1-4; D not resolved. V was shortened by 2 bases and J by 16 bases, with 14 bases between the two germline ends. The CDR3 runs to 12 residues. Germline V gene sequence: CDR1 SGHAT, CDR2 FQNNGV. The CDR3 reads CASSLFRDTQFF. The CDR3 DNA sequence: TGTGCCAGCAGCTTATTTCGCGACACCCAGTTTTTT.

This clonotype was seen a few times. In DNA form, the CDR3 reads TGCGCCAGCAGCCGCGTTTTGGGGGAGACCCAGTACTTC. The encoded protein is CASSRVLGETQYF. The chain recombines TRBV4-1 with TRBJ2-5; unclear D gene. Germline values: CDR1 MGHRA, CDR2 YSYEKL. The V and J ends lost 4 bases and 5 bases respectively, with 11 bases between them. The CDR3 totals 13 residues.